The TCR beta chain under discussion was sequenced for a study of blood T cell repertoires in COVID-19. At the level of the study: COVID-19 samples collected from the United States, Italy and Spain covered acute and convalescent phases.

V was trimmed by 6 bases and J by 7 bases, leaving 10 bases between them. This CDR3 contains 12 residues. Germline V lookup: CDR1 LNHDA, CDR2 SQIVND (reference sequence). TCRdb keeps only in-frame clones here, not all; method: immunoSEQ multiplex PCR. The data contain approximately 63,000 clones, around 92% of them singletons. The sequence was collected from a human donor in a cohort sampled during active COVID-19. Sequencing input: peripheral blood. The rearrangement links TRBV19 to TRBJ1-5; maybe TRBD1 (5 bases). CDR3 sequence reads: CASRSGGQPQHF. The DNA for the CDR3 is TGTGCCAGTAGGTCGGGGGGACAGCCCCAGCATTTT.